Presented here are 3 T cell receptor beta chains from one specimen sequenced in a study of cytomegalovirus exposure and HLA in healthy donors. 13 Jbeta primers and 60 Vbeta primers were used for the PCR. TCRdb keeps only in-frame clones here, not all; method: immunoSEQ multiplex PCR. Among 130,000 to 150,000 clones, around 79% were seen once, and the ten largest hold roughly 6.3%. Material for sequencing was PBMCs. These receptor sequences come from a woman aged 40 to 50 in good health and CMV-seropositive.

This chain connects TRBV27 to TRBJ1-5; D may be TRBD1 (5 bases). The V gene lost 6 bases and the J gene lost 5 bases, with 11 bases spanning the gap. The CDR3 has 13 amino acids. Germline CDR1 reads MNHEY; CDR2 reads SMNVEV (reference sequence). The chain's CDR3 is CASRGLVDQPQHF. Here the CDR3 DNA reads TGTGCCAGCAGGGGGCTTGTGGATCAGCCCCAGCATTTT.

About this clone itself: Compared with germline, one end of the junction differs, possibly owing to a read error. The V call is TRBV7-9, the J call TRBJ1-2; TRBD1 agrees at 8 bases. Germline loops: CDR1 SEHNR, CDR2 FQNEAQ (reference sequence). This CDR3 has 13 amino acids. The CDR3 region has the DNA TGTTCCAGCAGCTTAGACAGGGGAAACGGCTACACCTTC. It specifies CSSSLDRGNGYTF.

The V and J genes are TRBV19 and TRBJ1-5; weak D call: TRBD1 (5 bases). Germline V gene lookup returns CDR1 LNHDA and CDR2 SQIVND (reference sequence). With 7 bases removed from V and 9 bases from J, the gap between germline ends came to 13 bases. The CDR3 is 12 amino acids. CDR3 coding DNA: TGTGCCAGTACCCCGCAGGGAGGGCCCCAGCATTTT. Residues: CASTPQGGPQHF.